A single sample gave rise to the 19 T cell receptor beta chains below, sequenced in a study of vaccination and CD4 T cells after COVID-19 (dated by TCRdb to between 2021 and 2024). Receptor amplification or capture employed PCR. The sample was run on an Illumina iSeq 100. At the Johns Hopkins FTIC core, DNA from the cultured CD4+ T cells underwent TCR sequencing with the Oncomine TCR Beta short-read assay. In-frame beta chains were kept once TCRdb had trimmed the public reads at Q25 with fastp and called clones with MiXCR. Records with the same CDR3 protein are collapsed into one entry carrying the most frequent genes and DNA. Across this sample there are approximately 20,000 distinct CDR3 sequences, with roughly 46% seen only once. Clones ranked in the top ten supply 3% of the sample. These receptors are not linked to any known antigen. The intended sense of this specimen's treatment or condition label: roughly 11-day PBMC culture with coronavirus spike peptide pools or control peptides (ViraFEST assay).

The sequencing used CD4+ T cells from blood, cultured in vitro, collected after SARS-CoV-2 vaccination. Source of these receptors: a human donor who had recovered from COVID-19.

This chain links TRBV19 with TRBJ1-6; 7 positions agree with TRBD1. Germline loops: CDR1 LNHDA, CDR2 SQIVND (reference sequence). Losses at the gene ends were 3 bases for V and 8 bases for J; bases not matched to a gene: 1. The CDR3 extends over 13 amino acids. The CDR3 DNA is TGTGCCAGTAGTATCACAGGGGATTCACCCCTCCACTTT. Residues: CASSITGDSPLHF. Using reference TRBV19 and TRBJ1-6 for the parts outside the CDR3, the full variable domain is DGGITQSPKYLFRKEGQNVTLSCEQNLNHDAMYWYRQDPGQGLRLIYYSQIVNDFQKGDIAEGYSVSREKKESFPLTVTSAQKNPTAFYLCASSITGDSPLHFGNGTRLTVT.

This chain's CDR3 is CASSGVGLSPLHF. The CDR3 nucleotides read TGTGCCAGCAGTGGGGTGGGTCTTTCACCCCTCCACTTT. This chain joins TRBV12-3 or TRBV12-4 and TRBJ1-6; the D is unclear. CDR3 length equals 13 residues. The ends were cut back, 5 bases at V and 9 bases at J, with 11 bases in the middle.

This chain links TRBV11-3 with TRBJ2-2; TRBD2 matches 11 bases. The germline V gene encodes CDR1 SGHNT and CDR2 YENEEA. The CDR3 totals 16 residues. Trimming cost V 4 bases and J 4 bases; bases outside gene matches: 5. The CDR3 loop is CASSWGTSGGTGELFF. The CDR3 nucleotides are TGTGCCAGCAGCTGGGGAACTAGCGGGGGCACCGGGGAGCTGTTTTTT.

This clonotype was counted only a few times. V and J are TRBV6-2 or TRBV6-3 and TRBJ1-2; 10 bases fit TRBD1. This CDR3 is built from 17 residues. Trimming removed 5 bases from V and 3 bases from J; junction bases left unmatched: 12. In germline, CDR1 is MNHEY, CDR2 SVGEGT. The CDR3 nucleotides are TGTGCCAGCAGTAAGATTCCGGGACAGGGGAGTTACTATGGCTACACCTTC. It is translated as CASSKIPGQGSYYGYTF.

The V and J genes are TRBV10-3 and TRBJ1-1, with a tentative D call TRBD1 (6 bases). This CDR3 is 13 amino acids long. V lost 9 bases, J lost 0 bases, and 11 bases lay in between. The germline V gene has CDR1 ENHRY and CDR2 SYGVKD. The CDR3 DNA reads as TGTGCCATTCAGGGGTACATGAACACTGAAGCTTTCTTT. Amino acid sequence: CAIQGYMNTEAFF.

The chain has TRBV6-1 and TRBJ1-4; no definite D call. V lost 0 bases and J lost 7, with 6 bases in between. This CDR3 is built from 13 residues. Germline lookup yields CDR1 MNHNS and CDR2 SASEGT. The CDR3 nucleotides are TGTGCCAGCAGTGAAGCCAGGAGTGAAAAACTGTTTTTT. Its translation is CASSEARSEKLFF.

In this sample, this clonotype turned up a few times. The CDR3 DNA is TGTGCCAGCAGCTTAGCTCTCGGCACAGACTATGGCTACACCTTC. Its translation is CASSLALGTDYGYTF. The genes are TRBV7-2 and TRBJ1-2; no reliable D call. The V end lost 0 bases, the J end lost 3 bases, and 11 bases lay between the germline ends. Germline V gene sequence: CDR1 SGHTA, CDR2 FQGNSA. The CDR3 has 15 residues.

This clonotype was counted only a few times. The CDR3 protein is CSARVSTDTQYF. CDR3 DNA: TGCAGTGCTAGAGTTAGCACAGATACGCAGTATTTT. This chain connects TRBV20-1 to TRBJ2-3, with D unclear. Trimming took 1 base from V and 0 from J, leaving 2 bases between them. Germline V gene data show CDR1 as DFQATT and CDR2 as SNEGSKA (reference sequence). The CDR3 consists of 12 residues.

The chain employs TRBV5-4 and TRBJ1-1; 9 bases line up with TRBD1. Germline lookup yields CDR1 SGHNT and CDR2 YYREEE (reference sequence). CDR3 length: 13 amino acids. With 5 bases clipped from V and 5 bases from J, the junction kept 4 bases outside the gene matches. The DNA of the CDR3 is TGTGCCAGCAGGGGGACAGGGACTACTGAAGCTTTCTTT. Protein: CASRGTGTTEAFF.

Note on this clonotype: Sequence at one end of the junction differs from germline and may be a read error. V is TRBV19 and J is TRBJ1-2; D remains ambiguous. Per germline, CDR1 LNHDA and CDR2 SQIVND (reference sequence). This CDR3 region has 14 residues. The CDR3 region has the DNA TGTACCAGTAGTAACATTCGAGCTAACTATGGCTACACCTTC. The encoded protein is CTSSNIRANYGYTF. Using reference TRBV19 and TRBJ1-2 for the parts outside the CDR3, the full variable domain is DGGITQSPKYLFRKEGQNVTLSCEQNLNHDAMYWYRQDPGQGLRLIYYSQIVNDFQKGDIAEGYSVSREKKESFPLTVTSAQKNPTAFYLCTSSNIRANYGYTFGSGTRLTVV.

This clonotype was seen more than once but under ten times. The chain links TRBV20-1 to TRBJ2-5; D uncertain. This CDR3 is 13 amino acids long. The V end was cut by 0 bases, the J end by 8 bases, with 13 bases between. Per germline, CDR1 DFQATT and CDR2 SNEGSKA (reference sequence). The CDR3 nucleotides are TGCAGTGCTAGAGATCATTTGACTTCAACCCAGTACTTC. This sequence encodes CSARDHLTSTQYF.

The chain joins TRBV19 to TRBJ1-3; maybe TRBD1 (6 bases). The germline V gene encodes CDR1 LNHDA and CDR2 SQIVND (reference sequence). The V gene lost 3 bases and the J gene lost 2 bases, with 11 bases spanning the gap. This CDR3 region has 15 residues. CDR3: CASSMLRGTGNTIYF. DNA for the CDR3: TGTGCCAGTAGTATGCTCAGGGGAACTGGAAACACCATATATTTT.

J is TRBJ1-2 and V is TRBV5-4; 7 bases are a match to TRBD1. The CDR3 has 16 residues. Germline CDR1 SGHNT, CDR2 YYREEE (reference sequence). The V and J ends lost 0 bases and 2 bases, in that order; junction bases with no gene match: 7. The CDR3 region has the DNA TGTGCCAGCAGCTTGGGTGGTGCAGGGGGGAACTATGGCTACACCTTC. Translating it yields CASSLGGAGGNYGYTF.

This chain links TRBV30 with TRBJ1-2, with D possibly matching TRBD1 (6 bases). V dropped 7 bases and J dropped 8 bases, with 14 bases sitting between them. This CDR3 contains 11 residues. Germline V lookup: CDR1 GTSNPN, CDR2 SVGIG (reference sequence). The CDR3 coding sequence is TGTGCCTCACATTGGGGGCTCGGCTACACCTTC. It is translated as CASHWGLGYTF. The full variable domain, with the rest looked up from reference TRBV30 and TRBJ1-2, is SQTIHQWPATLVQPVGSPLSLECTVEGTSNPNLYWYRQAAGRGLQLLFYSVGIGQISSEVPQNLSASRPQDRQFILSSKKLLLSDSGFYLCASHWGLGYTFGSGTRLTVV.

This clonotype was seen a handful of times. This sequence joins TRBV6-5 and TRBJ2-5; unclear D gene. CDR1 and CDR2 (germline): MNHEY, SVGAGI. The CDR3 totals 13 residues. Trimming shortened V by 4 bases and J by 1 base, and 7 bases separated the two germline ends. CDR3 coding DNA: TGTGCCAGCAGTTTACGGAGCCAAGAGACCCAGTACTTC. Its protein is CASSLRSQETQYF.

The chain joins TRBV2 to TRBJ1-6, with unresolved D. Germline values: CDR1 SNHLY, CDR2 FYNNEI. V was clipped by 5 bases and J by 0 bases, with 11 bases between them. The CDR3 sequence is 16 residues long. The CDR3 spells CASSHPSSSYNSPLHF. The CDR3 DNA reads TGTGCCAGCAGTCATCCCTCTAGCTCCTATAATTCACCCCTCCACTTT.

V gene TRBV6-1 combines with J gene TRBJ2-3; tentatively, D is TRBD1 (5 bases). The CDR3 runs 14 residues. Trimming cost V 4 bases and J 0 bases, with 8 bases left between them. The germline V gene encodes CDR1 MNHNS and CDR2 SASEGT. CDR3 DNA: TGTGCCAGCAGTGCTAGGGGAAGCACAGATACGCAGTATTTT. Translated: CASSARGSTDTQYF.

The chain has TRBV2 and TRBJ1-6; the D gene is possibly TRBD1 (6 bases). This CDR3 has 15 amino acids. Germline values: CDR1 SNHLY, CDR2 FYNNEI. Between the trimmed V and J ends, which lost 2 bases and 6 bases, there was a span of 11 bases. The CDR3 bases are TGTGCCAGCAGTGAACAGGGGTATGGTAATTCACCCCTCCACTTT. Translating it yields CASSEQGYGNSPLHF.

The chain recombines TRBV11-2 with TRBJ2-3, with D maybe TRBD2 (5 bases). Germline CDR1 and CDR2: SGHAT and FQNNGV. Trimming left V 7 bases short and J 1 base short, with 18 bases between. The length of the CDR3 is 16 residues. CDR3 DNA sequence: TGTGCCAGCACCGGGAACCTACGCCTGCGCACAGATACGCAGTATTTT. This sequence encodes CASTGNLRLRTDTQYF.